The 32 T cell receptor beta chains below all came from one sample that was sequenced in a study of Tregs in tolerant kidney transplant recipients. Sequenced by immunoSEQ multiplex PCR; TCRdb stores in-frame clones only, minus some. The repertoire holds 50,000 or so clones, with about 90% as singletons. The material sequenced was Tregs from blood. These receptors were taken from a human donor in good health.

This clone was seen a single time. The chain recombines TRBV5-1 with TRBJ2-7, with D tentatively TRBD1 (5 bases). Deletions cut 0 bases from V and 5 bases from J, with 12 bases between. The CDR3 has 14 amino acids. The germline V gene has CDR1 SGHRS and CDR2 YFSETQ. The CDR3 region is CASSLAGRDDEQYF. CDR3 sequence (DNA): TGCGCCAGCAGCTTGGCCGGCAGGGATGACGAGCAGTACTTC. Based on the CDR3 plus reference TRBV5-1 and TRBJ2-7, the full variable domain is KAGVTQTPRYLIKTRGQQVTLSCSPISGHRSVSWYQQTPGQGLQFLFEYFSETQRNKGNFPGRFSGRQFSNSRSEMNVSTLELGDSALYLCASSLAGRDDEQYFGPGTRLTVT.

CDR3 residues: CASSEASGTDTQYF. CDR3 nucleotides: TGCGCCAGCAGTGAGGCTAGCGGCACAGATACGCAGTATTTT. The chain couples TRBV10-1 to TRBJ2-3, with D possibly matching TRBD2 (6 bases). The CDR3 loop spans 14 amino acids. The germline CDR1 and CDR2 sequences are WNHNN and SYGVQD (reference sequence). Trimming took 2 bases from V and 1 from J, leaving 7 bases between them.

This chain uses TRBV30 with TRBJ1-5; D call uncertain. Per the germline V gene, CDR1 is GTSNPN and CDR2 is SVGIG (reference sequence). V lost 1 base, J lost 2 bases, and 6 bases lay in between. The CDR3 has 13 residues. CDR3 sequence reads: CAWSGGGNQPQHF. The CDR3 DNA reads TGTGCCTGGAGTGGTGGTGGCAATCAGCCCCAGCATTTT.

The V gene is TRBV5-1, the J gene TRBJ2-5; TRBD1 matches at 7 bases. Per the germline V gene, CDR1 is SGHRS and CDR2 is YFSETQ. V was pared by 3 bases and J by 2 bases, with 1 base of the junction left unmatched. The CDR3 contains 13 residues. The CDR3 bases are TGCGCCAGCAGCTCACAGGGGCAAGAGACCCAGTACTTC. It specifies CASSSQGQETQYF.

This chain connects TRBV5-1 to TRBJ2-1; D uncertain. The CDR3 is made up of 14 amino acids. Germline CDR1 SGHRS, CDR2 YFSETQ. The ends were cut back, 4 bases at V and 4 bases at J, with 12 bases in the middle. The CDR3 DNA reads TGCGCCAGCAGCGTAGACGGACCGTACAATGAGCAGTTCTTC. Translation: CASSVDGPYNEQFF.

The chain joins TRBV6-1 to TRBJ2-3, with a possible D match to TRBD2 (7 bases). The germline V and J ends were trimmed by 2 bases and 4 bases, with 10 bases remaining between them. This CDR3 comprises 14 residues. The germline V gene has CDR1 MNHNS and CDR2 SASEGT. CDR3 bases: TGTGCCAGCAGTGAACTGGGGGGGCCAGATACGCAGTATTTT. Translated, it gives CASSELGGPDTQYF.

The rearrangement joins TRBV27 to TRBJ2-7; 10 bases line up with TRBD2. V was clipped by 2 bases and J by 1 base; unmatched bases: 8. The germline CDR1 and CDR2 sequences are MNHEY and SMNVEV (reference sequence). CDR3 length: 17 residues. The CDR3 spells CASSLNPTSGISYEQYF. The CDR3 DNA sequence: TGTGCCAGCAGTTTAAACCCAACTAGCGGGATTTCCTACGAGCAGTACTTC.

The CDR3 region is CASSPGTVYGYTF. The CDR3 DNA is TGTGCCAGCAGCCCCGGGACAGTCTATGGCTACACCTTC. The chain is built from TRBV11-2 and TRBJ1-2; 7 bases line up with TRBD1. J gave up 4 bases and V 5 bases, and 4 bases lay outside the gene matches. The CDR3 loop spans 13 amino acids. Germline V gene data show CDR1 as SGHAT and CDR2 as FQNNGV.

The chain recombines TRBV30 with TRBJ2-7; TRBD2 agrees at 8 bases. The germline CDR1 and CDR2 sequences are GTSNPN and SVGIG (reference sequence). With V trimmed by 0 bases and J by 2 bases, 9 bases remained unmatched. This CDR3 has 16 amino acids. CDR3 amino acids: CAWSVRLSGGTYEQYF. In DNA form, the CDR3 reads TGTGCCTGGAGTGTACGTTTGAGCGGGGGTACCTACGAGCAGTACTTC. The whole variable domain, remainder taken from reference TRBV30 and TRBJ2-7, is SQTIHQWPATLVQPVGSPLSLECTVEGTSNPNLYWYRQAAGRGLQLLFYSVGIGQISSEVPQNLSASRPQDRQFILSSKKLLLSDSGFYLCAWSVRLSGGTYEQYFGPGTRLTVT.

This rearrangement joins TRBV29-1 to TRBJ1-2; D remains unclear. V lost 7 bases, J lost 2 bases, and 17 bases lay in between. This CDR3 has 14 amino acids. In germline, CDR1 is SQVTM, CDR2 ANQGSEA. The CDR3 sequence: CSAEKEGGNYGYTF. The DNA for the CDR3 is TGCAGCGCCGAAAAGGAGGGCGGAAACTATGGCTACACCTTC.

This chain joins TRBV4-1 and TRBJ1-2; D possibly corresponds to TRBD1 (5 bases). In germline, CDR1 is MGHRA, CDR2 YSYEKL. The V end lost 1 base, the J end lost 4 bases, and 13 bases lay between the germline ends. This CDR3 has 15 amino acids. Written as DNA, the CDR3 is TGCGCCAGCAGCCAAGGACAGCAGGGACCCTATGGCTACACCTTC. Its translation is CASSQGQQGPYGYTF.

CDR3 region: CASSWLTAYNEQFF. The DNA of the CDR3 is TGTGCCAGCAGTTGGCTGACTGCCTACAATGAGCAGTTCTTC. V gene TRBV6-1 combines with J gene TRBJ2-1; D uncertain. V was cut by 5 bases and J by 2 bases, with 10 bases left in between. This CDR3 region has 14 residues. The germline V gene encodes CDR1 MNHNS and CDR2 SASEGT.

CDR3 in amino acids: CASSSHSSYNEQFF. CDR3 in DNA: TGCGCCAGCAGCTCGCATAGCTCCTACAATGAGCAGTTCTTC. The V and J genes are TRBV5-1 and TRBJ2-1; D is unresolved. This CDR3 is built from 14 residues. V was cut by 3 bases and J by 0 bases, with 7 bases left in between. From germline, CDR1 is SGHRS and CDR2 YFSETQ.

The rearrangement links TRBV11-2 to TRBJ2-7; 11 bases align to TRBD1. The CDR3 is made up of 16 amino acids. V was pared by 5 bases and J by 3 bases, with 9 bases of the junction left unmatched. In germline, CDR1 is SGHAT, CDR2 FQNNGV. The CDR3 loop reads CASSPVGTGGHYEQYF. CDR3 nucleotides: TGTGCCAGCAGCCCGGTGGGGACAGGGGGTCACTACGAGCAGTACTTC. The whole variable domain, remainder taken from reference TRBV11-2 and TRBJ2-7, is EAGVAQSPRYKIIEKRQSVAFWCNPISGHATLYWYQQILGQGPKLLIQFQNNGVVDDSQLPKDRFSAERLKGVDSTLKIQPAKLEDSAVYLCASSPVGTGGHYEQYFGPGTRLTVT.

This clone is a singleton in its sample. The CDR3 is CASSPQRTDTQYF. Written as DNA, the CDR3 is TGTGCCAGCAGCCCGCAGCGCACAGATACGCAGTATTTT. The gene calls are TRBV5-4 and TRBJ2-3; D gene unclear. Germline loops: CDR1 SGHNT, CDR2 YYREEE (reference sequence). The CDR3 is 13 amino acids. Trimming shortened V by 4 bases and J by 1 base, and 7 bases separated the two germline ends.

The chain couples TRBV30 to TRBJ2-3; 10 bases line up with TRBD2. V was clipped by 3 bases and J by 6 bases; unmatched bases: 6. CDR3 length: 14 amino acids. The V gene's germline CDR1 is GTSNPN and CDR2 SVGIG (reference sequence). Here the CDR3 DNA reads TGTGCCTGGAGGATAGCGGGGGGCATTGATACGCAGTATTTT. Protein sequence: CAWRIAGGIDTQYF.

This clone occurred once. V is TRBV6-6 and J is TRBJ1-5; D perhaps matches TRBD1 (5 bases). V dropped 5 bases and J dropped 5 bases, with 16 bases sitting between them. Germline V gene lookup returns CDR1 MNHNY and CDR2 SVGAGI (reference sequence). This CDR3 region has 15 residues. This CDR3 reads CASSTRGITDQPQHF. In nucleotides, the CDR3 is TGTGCCAGCAGTACCCGGGGGATAACGGATCAGCCCCAGCATTTT.

V is TRBV27 and J is TRBJ1-2; D unresolved. Trimming removed 6 bases at V and 7 bases at J, with 15 bases between. The length of the CDR3 is 13 residues. Looked up from germline, CDR1 is MNHEY and CDR2 is SMNVEV (reference sequence). The CDR3 sequence: CASSQVSYSGYTF. CDR3 DNA sequence: TGTGCCAGCAGCCAGGTATCTTATTCTGGCTACACCTTC.

V gene TRBV5-6 combines with J gene TRBJ1-2; D not certain. The V end was cut by 1 base, the J end by 8 bases, with 9 bases between. Germline V CDR1 and CDR2: SGHDT, YYEEEE. This CDR3 has 12 amino acids. In DNA, the CDR3 is TGTGCCAGCAGCTTGACCCGGGAAGGCTACACCTTC. Its protein product is CASSLTREGYTF.

The V call is TRBV18, the J call TRBJ1-2, with D tentatively TRBD1 (5 bases). The CDR3 sequence is 14 residues long. V dropped 1 base and J dropped 3 bases, with 9 bases sitting between them. Germline CDR1 KGHSH, CDR2 LQKENI. The CDR3 sequence is CASSPLGGDYGYTF. Written as DNA, the CDR3 is TGTGCCAGCTCACCACTGGGAGGGGACTATGGCTACACCTTC.

This sequence joins TRBV5-8 and TRBJ2-3; 11 bases align to TRBD2. V was clipped by 0 bases and J by 3 bases; unmatched bases: 0. Germline V CDR1 and CDR2: SGHTS, YDEGEE. This CDR3 region has 15 residues. CDR3 amino acids: CASSLGLAGTDTQYF. DNA of the CDR3: TGTGCCAGCAGCTTGGGACTAGCGGGAACAGATACGCAGTATTTT.

V and J are TRBV5-4 and TRBJ1-1; 7 nucleotides match TRBD1. The CDR3 consists of 14 residues. J was trimmed by 1 base and V by 5 bases; bases with no gene match: 5. From germline, CDR1 is SGHNT and CDR2 YYREEE (reference sequence). CDR3: CASRKDRTNTEAFF. CDR3 nucleotide sequence: TGTGCCAGCAGAAAGGACAGGACGAACACTGAAGCTTTCTTT.

The table lists this clone with a count of one. J is TRBJ2-1 and V is TRBV5-6; tentative D call: TRBD2 (5 bases). Germline V gene sequence: CDR1 SGHDT, CDR2 YYEEEE. The CDR3 spans 13 residues. The V gene lost 0 bases and the J gene lost 6 bases, with 7 bases spanning the gap. The CDR3 is CASSLVGVNEQFF. In nucleotides, the CDR3 is TGTGCCAGCAGCTTGGTGGGAGTCAATGAGCAGTTCTTC. The entire variable domain, with the rest obtained from reference TRBV5-6 and TRBJ2-1, is as follows: DAGVTQSPTHLIKTRGQQVTLRCSPKSGHDTVSWYQQALGQGPQFIFQYYEEEERQRGNFPDRFSGHQFPNYSSELNVNALLLGDSALYLCASSLVGVNEQFFGPGTRLTVL.

V and J are TRBV5-6 and TRBJ1-5; D is unresolved. The ends were cut back, 4 bases at V and 3 bases at J, with 17 bases in the middle. Germline loops: CDR1 SGHDT, CDR2 YYEEEE. This CDR3 contains 16 residues. In DNA, the CDR3 is TGTGCCAGCAGCACTTCAACTTTGCCCCCCAATCAGCCCCAGCATTTT. It encodes CASSTSTLPPNQPQHF.

The chain uses TRBV5-4 and TRBJ1-2; D perhaps matches TRBD1 (5 bases). This CDR3 has 13 amino acids. The V gene lost 3 bases and the J gene lost 4 bases, with 10 bases spanning the gap. Germline V gene lookup returns CDR1 SGHNT and CDR2 YYREEE (reference sequence). The chain's CDR3 is CASSWGEGYGYTF. The CDR3 DNA follows: TGTGCCAGCAGCTGGGGGGAAGGCTATGGCTACACCTTC.

The chain couples TRBV19 to TRBJ2-6; unclear D gene. In germline, CDR1 is LNHDA, CDR2 SQIVND (reference sequence). This CDR3 has 16 residues. V was cut by 6 bases and J by 0 bases, with 12 bases left in between. The CDR3 DNA is TGTGCCAGTAGACCTGGACGGATCTCTGGGGCCAACGTCCTGACTTTC. It specifies CASRPGRISGANVLTF.

This clone was counted a single time. The chain joins TRBV6-1 to TRBJ1-1, with D possibly being TRBD1 (6 bases). The CDR3 sequence is 14 residues long. Deletions cut 5 bases from V and 5 bases from J, with 15 bases between. The germline CDR1 and CDR2 sequences are MNHNS and SASEGT. Written as DNA, the CDR3 is TGTGCCAGCAGTTTTTTCCGGGACACAACTGAAGCTTTCTTT. This encodes CASSFFRDTTEAFF.

This rearrangement joins TRBV9 to TRBJ2-1, with D unresolved. In germline, CDR1 is SGDLS, CDR2 YYNGEE. V lost 0 bases, J lost 5 bases, and 15 bases lay in between. This CDR3 is 16 amino acids long. CDR3 region: CASSVGGPWSDNEQFF. CDR3 coding DNA: TGTGCCAGCAGCGTAGGAGGCCCATGGTCTGACAATGAGCAGTTCTTC.

V gene TRBV4-2 combines with J gene TRBJ2-3; no clear D. Germline CDR1 LGHNA, CDR2 YNFKEQ. The ends were cut back, 0 bases at V and 3 bases at J, with 10 bases in the middle. The CDR3 loop spans 15 amino acids. The CDR3 nucleotides read TGTGCCAGCAGCCAAGACCGACTGGGGACAGATACGCAGTATTTT. Protein: CASSQDRLGTDTQYF.

The chain is built from TRBV18 and TRBJ1-1; a weak D match, TRBD1 (5 bases). V was cut by 1 base and J by 4 bases, with 10 bases left in between. Germline V CDR1 and CDR2: KGHSH, LQKENI. CDR3 length equals 14 residues. The CDR3 protein is CASSPLFGGTEAFF. CDR3 nucleotides: TGTGCCAGCTCACCACTCTTCGGGGGCACTGAAGCTTTCTTT.

The genes are TRBV5-6 and TRBJ2-3; 7 bases agree with TRBD1. V was pared by 2 bases and J by 0 bases, with 3 bases of the junction left unmatched. This CDR3 spans 15 amino acids. Looked up from germline, CDR1 is SGHDT and CDR2 is YYEEEE. Written as DNA, the CDR3 is TGTGCCAGCAGCTTCGGGACAGCTAGCACAGATACGCAGTATTTT. This sequence encodes CASSFGTASTDTQYF.

The V gene is TRBV4-2, the J gene TRBJ2-5, with D unclear. The J call is uncertain, as TRBJ2-7 better fits the DNA end. The germline CDR1 and CDR2 sequences are LGHNA and YNFKEQ. This CDR3 contains 15 residues. Here the CDR3 reads CASSRTDSNWDEQYF. CDR3 coding DNA: TGTGCCAGCAGCCGAACAGATTCCAATTGGGACGAGCAGTACTTC.